This T cell receptor (beta chain) appears in the sequencing data of a study of post-analysis software for immune sequencing data. Unique molecular identifiers were built into the TCR beta cDNA libraries. With about 1 to 11 million T cells as the source, hundreds of thousands of cDNA molecules resulted. TCRdb re-called the PCR reads with MiXCR, one entry per CDR3 protein. Among hundreds of thousands of distinct CDR3 sequences listed, approximately 59% were seen once. Overall study results and limits: Higher frequency in patients than in controls was seen for five TRBV segments, with TRBV5-6, TRBV5-1 and TRBV20-1 among them.

V gave up 2 bases and J gave up 5 bases, with 16 bases separating them. CDR3 length: 15 amino acids. Germline V lookup: CDR1 SGHDT, CDR2 YYEEEE. Concerning this clonotype: Its specificity is unknown.

The V call is TRBV5-6, the J call TRBJ2-5, with D possibly being TRBD2 (7 bases). Sequencing input: blood. The TCR was taken from a girl between 2 and 10 years old with multiple sclerosis. CDR3 amino acids: CASSFPRGAGETQYF. CDR3 nucleotide sequence: TGTGCCAGCAGCTTCCCTCGGGGGGCAGGGGAGACCCAGTACTTC.